This T cell receptor beta chain was documented in a study of T-cell memory formation after mild COVID-19. Study outcomes and limitations: Unconfirmed was the SARS-CoV-2 specificity of second-wave clones that peaked on day 37. Certain responding clones were present in pre-infection memory, suggesting participation of cross-reactive memory.

Of note for this clonotype: No antigen is known for it.

TCRdb reprocessed the 5' RACE reads via MiXCR and lists one record per CDR3 protein. Here the sample spans some 330,000 distinct CDR3 sequences, 20% to 25% being singletons. Germline assignment: CDR1 MNHEY and CDR2 SVGAGI. The CDR3 is 14 amino acids. Trimming cost V 6 bases and J 3 bases, with 14 bases left between them. The sequencing sample was made of PBMCs or a T cell subset sorted from them (not recorded which). The origin of this receptor is an adult woman who had mild COVID-19 (a few samples of this study predate the infection). Cell type and time point are not known. V usage is TRBV6-5 and J usage is TRBJ1-1; D unclear. The CDR3 coding sequence is TGTGCCAGCAGCCTAGGTCGGGCCTACACTGAAGCTTTCTTT. Its translation is CASSLGRAYTEAFF.